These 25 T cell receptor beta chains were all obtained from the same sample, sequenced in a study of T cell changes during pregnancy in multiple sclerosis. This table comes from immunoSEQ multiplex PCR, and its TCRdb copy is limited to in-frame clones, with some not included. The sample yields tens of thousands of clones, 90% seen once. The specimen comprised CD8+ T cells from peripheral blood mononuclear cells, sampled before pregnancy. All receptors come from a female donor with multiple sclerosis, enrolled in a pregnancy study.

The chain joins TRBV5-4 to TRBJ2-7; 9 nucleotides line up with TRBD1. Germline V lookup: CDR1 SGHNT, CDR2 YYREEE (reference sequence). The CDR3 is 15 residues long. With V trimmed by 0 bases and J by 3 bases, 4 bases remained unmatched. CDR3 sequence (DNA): TGTGCCAGCAGCTTGGGGACAGGGGCGAGCTACGAGCAGTACTTC. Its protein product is CASSLGTGASYEQYF.

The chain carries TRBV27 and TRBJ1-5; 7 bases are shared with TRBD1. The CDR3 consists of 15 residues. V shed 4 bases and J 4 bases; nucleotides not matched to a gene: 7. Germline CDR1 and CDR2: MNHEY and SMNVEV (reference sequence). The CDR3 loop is CASSSRQGPNQPQHF. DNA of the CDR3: TGTGCCAGCAGTTCCCGACAGGGCCCTAATCAGCCCCAGCATTTT.

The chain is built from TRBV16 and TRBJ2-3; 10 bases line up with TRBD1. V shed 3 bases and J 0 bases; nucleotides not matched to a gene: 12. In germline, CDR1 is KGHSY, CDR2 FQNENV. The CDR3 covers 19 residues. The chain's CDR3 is CASSHTTPTGGGSTDTQYF. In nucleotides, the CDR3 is TGTGCCAGCAGCCACACAACGCCGACAGGGGGCGGTAGCACAGATACGCAGTATTTT.

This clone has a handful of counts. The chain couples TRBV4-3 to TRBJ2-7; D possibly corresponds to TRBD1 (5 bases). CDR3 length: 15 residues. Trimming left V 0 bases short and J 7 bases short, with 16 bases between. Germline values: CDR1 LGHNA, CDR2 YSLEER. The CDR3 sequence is CASSQEAGHPREQYF. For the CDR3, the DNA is TGCGCCAGCAGCCAAGAGGCAGGACACCCTAGAGAGCAGTACTTC.

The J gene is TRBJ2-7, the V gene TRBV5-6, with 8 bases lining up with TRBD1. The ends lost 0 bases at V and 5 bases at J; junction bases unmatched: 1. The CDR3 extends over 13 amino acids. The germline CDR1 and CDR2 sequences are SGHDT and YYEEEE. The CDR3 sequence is CASSLAGQDEQYF. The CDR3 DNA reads TGTGCCAGCAGCTTGGCGGGACAGGACGAGCAGTACTTC.

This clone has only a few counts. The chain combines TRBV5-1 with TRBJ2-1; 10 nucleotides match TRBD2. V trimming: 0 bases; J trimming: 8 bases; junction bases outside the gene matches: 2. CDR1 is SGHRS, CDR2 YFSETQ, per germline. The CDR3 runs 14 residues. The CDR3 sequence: CASSLASGRDEQFF. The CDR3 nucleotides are TGCGCCAGCAGCTTGGCAAGCGGGAGGGATGAGCAGTTCTTC.

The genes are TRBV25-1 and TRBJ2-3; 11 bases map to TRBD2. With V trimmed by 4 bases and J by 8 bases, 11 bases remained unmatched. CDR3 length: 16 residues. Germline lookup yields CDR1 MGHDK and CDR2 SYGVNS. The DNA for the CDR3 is TGTGCCAGCAGTGTACTAGCGGGGGCCAAATCAGGTACGCAGTATTTT. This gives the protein CASSVLAGAKSGTQYF.

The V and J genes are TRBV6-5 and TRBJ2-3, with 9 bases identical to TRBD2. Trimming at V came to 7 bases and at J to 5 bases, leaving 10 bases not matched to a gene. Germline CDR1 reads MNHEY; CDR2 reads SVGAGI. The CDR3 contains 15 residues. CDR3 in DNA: TGTGCCAGCACCCTGAGCGGGGGGTCCGAAGATACGCAGTATTTT. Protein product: CASTLSGGSEDTQYF.

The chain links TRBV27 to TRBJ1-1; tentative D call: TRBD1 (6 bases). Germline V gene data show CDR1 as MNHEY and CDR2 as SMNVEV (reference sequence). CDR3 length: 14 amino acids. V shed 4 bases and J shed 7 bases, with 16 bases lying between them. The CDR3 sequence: CASSSLTGINEAFF. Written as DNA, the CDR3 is TGTGCCAGCAGTTCGTTAACAGGGATTAATGAAGCTTTCTTT.

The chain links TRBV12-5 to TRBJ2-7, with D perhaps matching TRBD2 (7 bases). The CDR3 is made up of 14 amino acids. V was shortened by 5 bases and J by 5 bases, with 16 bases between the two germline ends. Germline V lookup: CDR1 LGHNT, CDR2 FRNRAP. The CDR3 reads CASGPGGQADEQYF. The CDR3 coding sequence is TGTGCTAGTGGTCCGGGGGGCCAGGCGGACGAGCAGTACTTC.

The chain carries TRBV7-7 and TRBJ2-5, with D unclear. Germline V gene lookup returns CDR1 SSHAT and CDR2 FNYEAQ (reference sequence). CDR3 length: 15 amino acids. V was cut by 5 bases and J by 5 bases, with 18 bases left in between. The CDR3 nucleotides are TGTGCCAGCAGCGAGATGCCCCGAAATGGTGAGACCCAGTACTTC. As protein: CASSEMPRNGETQYF.

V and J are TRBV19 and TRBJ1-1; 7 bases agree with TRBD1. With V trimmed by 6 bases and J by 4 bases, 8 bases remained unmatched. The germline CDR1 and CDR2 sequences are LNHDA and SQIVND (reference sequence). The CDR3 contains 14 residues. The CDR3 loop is CASSRQGWATEAFF. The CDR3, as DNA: TGTGCCAGTAGCAGACAGGGATGGGCCACTGAAGCTTTCTTT.

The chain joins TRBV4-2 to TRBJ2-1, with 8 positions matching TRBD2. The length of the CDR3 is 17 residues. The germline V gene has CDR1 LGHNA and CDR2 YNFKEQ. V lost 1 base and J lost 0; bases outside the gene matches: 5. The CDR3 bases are TGTGCCAGCAGCCAAGGGACTAGCCTAAGCTCCTACAATGAGCAGTTCTTC. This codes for CASSQGTSLSSYNEQFF.

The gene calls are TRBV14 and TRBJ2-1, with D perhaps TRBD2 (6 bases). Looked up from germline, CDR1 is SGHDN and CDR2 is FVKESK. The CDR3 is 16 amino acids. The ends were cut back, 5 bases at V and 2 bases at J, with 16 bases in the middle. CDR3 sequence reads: CASSLVGGLTYNEQFF. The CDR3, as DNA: TGTGCCAGCAGCTTAGTCGGGGGTCTCACCTACAATGAGCAGTTCTTC. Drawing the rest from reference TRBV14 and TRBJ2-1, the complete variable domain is EAGVTQFPSHSVIEKGQTVTLRCDPISGHDNLYWYRRVMGKEIKFLLHFVKESKQDESGMPNNRFLAERTGGTYSTLKVQPAELEDSGVYFCASSLVGGLTYNEQFFGPGTRLTVL.

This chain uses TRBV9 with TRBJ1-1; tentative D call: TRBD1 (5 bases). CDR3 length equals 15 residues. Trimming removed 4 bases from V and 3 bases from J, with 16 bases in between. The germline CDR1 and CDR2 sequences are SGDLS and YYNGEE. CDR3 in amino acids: CASSFGDWLDTEAFF. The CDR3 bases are TGTGCCAGCAGCTTTGGGGACTGGTTGGACACTGAAGCTTTCTTT.

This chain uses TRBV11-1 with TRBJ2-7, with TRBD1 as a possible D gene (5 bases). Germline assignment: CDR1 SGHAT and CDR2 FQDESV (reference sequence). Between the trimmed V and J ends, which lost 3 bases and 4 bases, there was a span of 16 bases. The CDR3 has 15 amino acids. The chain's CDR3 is CASSFPRANKYEQYF. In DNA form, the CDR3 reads TGTGCCAGCAGCTTCCCCAGGGCTAATAAATACGAGCAGTACTTC. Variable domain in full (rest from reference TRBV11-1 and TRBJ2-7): EAEVAQSPRYKITEKSQAVAFWCDPISGHATLYWYRQILGQGPELLVQFQDESVVDDSQLPKDRFSAERLKGVDSTLKIQPAELGDSAMYLCASSFPRANKYEQYFGPGTRLTVT.

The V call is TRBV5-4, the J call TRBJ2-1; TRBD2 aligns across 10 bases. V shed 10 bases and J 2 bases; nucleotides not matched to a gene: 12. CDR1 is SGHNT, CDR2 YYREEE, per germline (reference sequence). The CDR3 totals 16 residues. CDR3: CAVRGLSGRAYNEQFF. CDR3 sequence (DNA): TGTGCCGTACGAGGGTTAAGCGGGAGGGCCTACAATGAGCAGTTCTTC.

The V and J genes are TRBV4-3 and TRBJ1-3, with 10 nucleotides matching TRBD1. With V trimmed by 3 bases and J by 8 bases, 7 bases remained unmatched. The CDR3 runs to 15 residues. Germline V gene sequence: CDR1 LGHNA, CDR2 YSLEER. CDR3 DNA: TGCGCCAGCAGCCAGGGGACAGGGGCGTCGGACACCATATATTTT. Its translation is CASSQGTGASDTIYF.

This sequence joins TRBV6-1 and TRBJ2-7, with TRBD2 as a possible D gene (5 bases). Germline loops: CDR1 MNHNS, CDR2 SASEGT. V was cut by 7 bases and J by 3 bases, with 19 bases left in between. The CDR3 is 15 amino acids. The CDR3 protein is CASTKVNLGVYEQYF. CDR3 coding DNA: TGTGCCAGCACTAAAGTGAACCTCGGGGTCTACGAGCAGTACTTC.

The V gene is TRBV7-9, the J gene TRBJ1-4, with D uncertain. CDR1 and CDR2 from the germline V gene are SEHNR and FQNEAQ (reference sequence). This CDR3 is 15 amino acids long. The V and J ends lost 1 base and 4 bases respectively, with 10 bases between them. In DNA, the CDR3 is TGTGCCAGCAGCTTAGATTTAGGGAGTAATGAAAAACTGTTTTTT. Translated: CASSLDLGSNEKLFF. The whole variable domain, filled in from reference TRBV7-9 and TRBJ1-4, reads DTGVSQNPRHKITKRGQNVTFRCDPISEHNRLYWYRQTLGQGPEFLTYFQNEAQLEKSRLLSDRFSAERPKGSFSTLEIQRTEQGDSAMYLCASSLDLGSNEKLFFGSGTQLSVL.

As DNA, the CDR3 is TGTGCCAGCACCCTAATGGGGAGGAATGAGGGCTACACCTTC. Its protein product is CASTLMGRNEGYTF. The chain couples TRBV6-6 to TRBJ1-2; D unclear. The V end was cut by 7 bases, the J end by 8 bases, with 20 bases between. Looked up from germline, CDR1 is MNHNY and CDR2 is SVGAGI (reference sequence). The CDR3 has 14 residues.

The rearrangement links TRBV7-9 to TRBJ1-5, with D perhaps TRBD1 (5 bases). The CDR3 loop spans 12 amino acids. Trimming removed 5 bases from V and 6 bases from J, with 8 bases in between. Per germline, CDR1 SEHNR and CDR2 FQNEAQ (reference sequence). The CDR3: CASSGGGQPQHF. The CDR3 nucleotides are TGTGCCAGCAGCGGGGGGGGTCAGCCCCAGCATTTT.

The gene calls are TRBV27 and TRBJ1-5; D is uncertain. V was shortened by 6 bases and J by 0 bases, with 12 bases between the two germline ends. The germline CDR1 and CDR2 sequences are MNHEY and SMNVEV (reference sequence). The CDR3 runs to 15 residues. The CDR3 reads CASSRNGGSNQPQHF. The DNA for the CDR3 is TGTGCCAGCAGCCGGAATGGCGGTAGCAATCAGCCCCAGCATTTT.

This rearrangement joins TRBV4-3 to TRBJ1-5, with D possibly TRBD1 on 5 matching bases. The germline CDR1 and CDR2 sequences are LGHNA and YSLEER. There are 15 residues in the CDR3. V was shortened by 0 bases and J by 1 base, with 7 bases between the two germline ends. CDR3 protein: CASSQDGGSNQPQHF. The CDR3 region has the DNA TGCGCCAGCAGCCAAGATGGGGGGAGCAATCAGCCCCAGCATTTT.

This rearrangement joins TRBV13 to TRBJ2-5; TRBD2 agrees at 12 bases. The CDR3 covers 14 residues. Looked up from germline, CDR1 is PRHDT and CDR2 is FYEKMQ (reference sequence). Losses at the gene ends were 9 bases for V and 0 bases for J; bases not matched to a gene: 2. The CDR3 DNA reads TGTGCCAGTCTAGCGGGGGGGAACCAAGAGACCCAGTACTTC. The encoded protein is CASLAGGNQETQYF.